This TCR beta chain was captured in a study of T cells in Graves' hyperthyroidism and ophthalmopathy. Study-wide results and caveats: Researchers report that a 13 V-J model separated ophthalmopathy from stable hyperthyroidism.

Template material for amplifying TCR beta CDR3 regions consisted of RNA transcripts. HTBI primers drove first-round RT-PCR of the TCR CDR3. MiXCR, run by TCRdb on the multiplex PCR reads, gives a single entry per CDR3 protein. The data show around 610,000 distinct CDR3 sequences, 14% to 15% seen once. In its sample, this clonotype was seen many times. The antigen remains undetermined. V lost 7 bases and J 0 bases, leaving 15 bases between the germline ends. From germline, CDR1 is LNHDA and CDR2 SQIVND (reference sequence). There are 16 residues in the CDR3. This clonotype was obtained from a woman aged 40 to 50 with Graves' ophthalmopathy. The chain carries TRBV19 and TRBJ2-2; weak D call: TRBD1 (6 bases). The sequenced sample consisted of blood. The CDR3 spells CASKTGNRANTGELFF. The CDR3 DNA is TGTGCCAGTAAGACGGGGAACAGGGCGAACACCGGGGAGCTGTTTTTT. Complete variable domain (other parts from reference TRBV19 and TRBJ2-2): DGGITQSPKYLFRKEGQNVTLSCEQNLNHDAMYWYRQDPGQGLRLIYYSQIVNDFQKGDIAEGYSVSREKKESFPLTVTSAQKNPTAFYLCASKTGNRANTGELFFGEGSRLTVL.